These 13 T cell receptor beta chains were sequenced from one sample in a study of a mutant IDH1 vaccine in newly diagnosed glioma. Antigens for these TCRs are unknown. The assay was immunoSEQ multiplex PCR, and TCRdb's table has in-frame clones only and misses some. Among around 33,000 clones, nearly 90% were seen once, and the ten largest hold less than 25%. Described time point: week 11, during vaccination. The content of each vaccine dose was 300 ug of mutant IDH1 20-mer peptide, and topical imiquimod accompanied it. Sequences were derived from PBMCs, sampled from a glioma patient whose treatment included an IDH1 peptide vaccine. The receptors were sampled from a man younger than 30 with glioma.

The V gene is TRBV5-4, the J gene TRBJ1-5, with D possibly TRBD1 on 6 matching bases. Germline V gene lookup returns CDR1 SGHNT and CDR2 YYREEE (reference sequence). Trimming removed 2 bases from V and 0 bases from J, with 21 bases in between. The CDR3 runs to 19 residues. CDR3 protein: CASSFSSGDRTYSNQPQHF. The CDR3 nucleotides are TGTGCCAGCAGCTTTTCTTCAGGAGACAGGACCTATAGCAATCAGCCCCAGCATTTT. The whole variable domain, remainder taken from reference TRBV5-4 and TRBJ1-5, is ETGVTQSPTHLIKTRGQQVTLRCSSQSGHNTVSWYQQALGQGPQFIFQYYREEENGRGNFPPRFSGLQFPNYSSELNVNALELDDSALYLCASSFSSGDRTYSNQPQHFGDGTRLSIL.

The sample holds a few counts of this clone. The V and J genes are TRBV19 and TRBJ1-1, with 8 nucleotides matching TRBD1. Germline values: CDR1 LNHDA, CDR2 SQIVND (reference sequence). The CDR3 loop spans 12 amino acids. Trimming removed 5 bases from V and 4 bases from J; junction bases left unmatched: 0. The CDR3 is CASSQGATEAFF. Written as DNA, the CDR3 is TGTGCCAGTAGTCAGGGGGCCACTGAAGCTTTCTTT.

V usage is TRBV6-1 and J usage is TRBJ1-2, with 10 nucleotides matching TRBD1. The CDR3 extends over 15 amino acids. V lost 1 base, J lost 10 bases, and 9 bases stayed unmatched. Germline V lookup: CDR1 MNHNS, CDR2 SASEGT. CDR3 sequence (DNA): TGTGCCAGCAGTGAAGTGGGGGACAGGGGATTTGTCTACACCTTC. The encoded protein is CASSEVGDRGFVYTF.

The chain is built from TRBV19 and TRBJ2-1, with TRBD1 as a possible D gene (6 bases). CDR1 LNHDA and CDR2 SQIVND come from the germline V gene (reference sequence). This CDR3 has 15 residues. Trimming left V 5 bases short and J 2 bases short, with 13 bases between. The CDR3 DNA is TGTGCCAGTAGTGGTCGGGACATACCCTACAATGAGCAGTTCTTC. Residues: CASSGRDIPYNEQFF.

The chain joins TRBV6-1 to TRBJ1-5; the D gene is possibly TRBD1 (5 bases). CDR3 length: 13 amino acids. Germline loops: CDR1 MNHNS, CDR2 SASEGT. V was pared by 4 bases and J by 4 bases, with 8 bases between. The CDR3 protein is CASSGNRNQPQHF. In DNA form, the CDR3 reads TGTGCCAGCAGTGGAAACAGGAATCAGCCCCAGCATTTT.

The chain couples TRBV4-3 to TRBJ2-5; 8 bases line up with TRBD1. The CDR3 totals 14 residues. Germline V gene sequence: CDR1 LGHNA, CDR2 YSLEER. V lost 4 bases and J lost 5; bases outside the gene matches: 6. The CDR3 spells CASSPGQAGETQYF. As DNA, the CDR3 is TGCGCCAGCAGCCCGGGACAGGCGGGGGAGACCCAGTACTTC.

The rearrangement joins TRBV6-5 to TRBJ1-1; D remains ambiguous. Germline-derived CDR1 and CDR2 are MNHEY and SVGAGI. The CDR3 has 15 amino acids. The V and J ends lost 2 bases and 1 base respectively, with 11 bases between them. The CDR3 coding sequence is TGTGCCAGCAGTTACCGGTGGCGGGGGAACACTGAAGCTTTCTTT. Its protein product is CASSYRWRGNTEAFF.

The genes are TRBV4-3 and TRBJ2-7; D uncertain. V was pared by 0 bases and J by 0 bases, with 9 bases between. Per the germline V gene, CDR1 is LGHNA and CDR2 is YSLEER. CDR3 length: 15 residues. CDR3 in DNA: TGCGCCAGCAGCCAAGAGGCTGATAGCTCCTACGAGCAGTACTTC. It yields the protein CASSQEADSSYEQYF.

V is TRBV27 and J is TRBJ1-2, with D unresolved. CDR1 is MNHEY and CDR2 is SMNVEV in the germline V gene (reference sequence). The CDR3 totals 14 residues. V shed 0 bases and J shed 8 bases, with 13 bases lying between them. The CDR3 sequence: CASSLSGSLGGYTF. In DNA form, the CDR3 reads TGTGCCAGCAGTTTATCGGGCAGCTTGGGCGGCTACACCTTC.

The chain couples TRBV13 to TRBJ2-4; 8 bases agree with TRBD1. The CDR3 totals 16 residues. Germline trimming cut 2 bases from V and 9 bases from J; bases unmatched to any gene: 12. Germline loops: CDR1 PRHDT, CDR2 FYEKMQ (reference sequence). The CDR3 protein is CASSLKQGEPSGIQYF. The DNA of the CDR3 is TGTGCCAGCAGCTTAAAACAGGGGGAACCCTCAGGCATTCAGTACTTC.

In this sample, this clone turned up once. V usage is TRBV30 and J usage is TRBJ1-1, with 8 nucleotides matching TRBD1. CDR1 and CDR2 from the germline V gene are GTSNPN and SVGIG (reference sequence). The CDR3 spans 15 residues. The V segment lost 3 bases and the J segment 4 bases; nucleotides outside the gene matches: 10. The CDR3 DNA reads TGTGCCTGGAGCCAAACGGACAGGGTGGGCACTGAAGCTTTCTTT. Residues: CAWSQTDRVGTEAFF.

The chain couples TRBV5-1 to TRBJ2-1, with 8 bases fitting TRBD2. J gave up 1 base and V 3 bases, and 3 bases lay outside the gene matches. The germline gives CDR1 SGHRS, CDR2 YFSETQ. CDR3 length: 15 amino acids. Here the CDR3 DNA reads TGCGCCAGCAGCTCAGCGGGAGAATCCTACAATGAGCAGTTCTTC. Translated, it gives CASSSAGESYNEQFF.

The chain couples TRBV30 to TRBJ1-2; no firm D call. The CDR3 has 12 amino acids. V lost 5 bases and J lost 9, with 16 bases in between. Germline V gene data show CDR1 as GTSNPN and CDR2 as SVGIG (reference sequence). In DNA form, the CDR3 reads TGTGCCTGGGGAGTCGAGGGCCGGAGCTACACCTTC. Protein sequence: CAWGVEGRSYTF. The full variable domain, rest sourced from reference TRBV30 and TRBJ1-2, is SQTIHQWPATLVQPVGSPLSLECTVEGTSNPNLYWYRQAAGRGLQLLFYSVGIGQISSEVPQNLSASRPQDRQFILSSKKLLLSDSGFYLCAWGVEGRSYTFGSGTRLTVV.